What follows describes a single T cell receptor (beta chain). The data belong to a study of T cell responses to AZD1222 COVID-19 vaccine. The repertoire was sequenced with immunoSEQ multiplex PCR; TCRdb's copy has only in-frame clones and lacks some. The table includes under 150,000 clones, around 90% detected once. CDR1 and CDR2 from the germline V gene are SNHLY and FYNNEI. This CDR3 has 13 residues. V was cut by 1 base and J by 8 bases, with 11 bases left in between. The sequencing used peripheral blood, collected 28 days after the second AZD1222 dose. The TCR originated in an adult who received the AZD1222 COVID-19 vaccine. The chain is built from TRBV2 and TRBJ1-2; a possible D gene is TRBD1 (5 bases). CDR3 residues: CASSEVRGGGYTF. The CDR3, as DNA: TGTGCCAGCAGTGAAGTTCGGGGGGGAGGCTACACCTTC.